This T cell receptor beta chain appears in the sequencing data of a study of OX40 agonist ivuxolimab in advanced cancers. Whole-study context: The group had a mean age of around 60 years, ranged from 23 to 79, and was 82.7% male.

Generated by immunoSEQ multiplex PCR, the TCRdb table keeps only in-frame clones and is missing some. The top ten hold approximately 26% of the sample, which has 15,000 to 20,000 clones, roughly 73% seen once. Germline CDR1 SSHAT, CDR2 FNYEAQ (reference sequence). V was cut by 5 bases and J by 4 bases, with 9 bases left in between. This CDR3 contains 13 residues. This specimen was CD4+ or CD8+ T cells sorted from blood, taken in a trial of the OX40 agonist ivuxolimab. The TCR sequence derives from an adult with an advanced solid tumor such as melanoma, head and neck, liver or kidney cancer. This chain links TRBV7-7 with TRBJ2-1; no firm D call. CDR3 loop: CASSQTVYNEQFF. The CDR3 DNA sequence: TGTGCCAGCAGCCAGACGGTATACAATGAGCAGTTCTTC.